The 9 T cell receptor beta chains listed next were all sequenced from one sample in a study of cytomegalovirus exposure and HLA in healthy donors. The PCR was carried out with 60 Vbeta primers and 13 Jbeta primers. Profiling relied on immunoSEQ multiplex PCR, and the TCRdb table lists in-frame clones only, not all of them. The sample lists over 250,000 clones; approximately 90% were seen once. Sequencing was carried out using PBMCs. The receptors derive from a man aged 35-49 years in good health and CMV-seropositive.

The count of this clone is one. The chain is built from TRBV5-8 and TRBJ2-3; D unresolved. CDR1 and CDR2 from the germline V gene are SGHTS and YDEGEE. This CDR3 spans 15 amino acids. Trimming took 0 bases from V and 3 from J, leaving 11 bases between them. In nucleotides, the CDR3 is TGTGCCAGCAGCTTGGTCGGGTATCGGACAGATACGCAGTATTTT. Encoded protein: CASSLVGYRTDTQYF. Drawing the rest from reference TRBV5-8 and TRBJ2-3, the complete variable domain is EAGVTQSPTHLIKTRGQQATLRCSPISGHTSVYWYQQALGLGLQFLLWYDEGEERNRGNFPPRFSGRQFPNYSSELNVNALELEDSALYLCASSLVGYRTDTQYFGPGTRLTVL.

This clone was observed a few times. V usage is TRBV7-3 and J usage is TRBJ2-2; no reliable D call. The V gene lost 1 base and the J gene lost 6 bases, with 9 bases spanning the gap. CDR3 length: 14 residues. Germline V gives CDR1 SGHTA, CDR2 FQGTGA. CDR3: CASSLKRPAGELFF. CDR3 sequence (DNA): TGTGCCAGCAGCTTAAAGCGTCCCGCCGGGGAGCTGTTTTTT.

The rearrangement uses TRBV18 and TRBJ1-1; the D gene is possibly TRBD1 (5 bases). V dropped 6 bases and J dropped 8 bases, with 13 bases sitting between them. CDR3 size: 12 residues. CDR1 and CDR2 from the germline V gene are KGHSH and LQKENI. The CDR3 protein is CASSLMGPEAFF. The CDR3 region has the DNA TGTGCCAGCTCCCTGATGGGGCCCGAAGCTTTCTTT.

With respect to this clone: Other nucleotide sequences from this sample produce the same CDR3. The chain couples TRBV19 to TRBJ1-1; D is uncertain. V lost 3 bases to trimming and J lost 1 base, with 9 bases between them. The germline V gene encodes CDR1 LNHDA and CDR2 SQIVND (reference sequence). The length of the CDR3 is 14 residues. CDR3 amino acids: CASSIGTANTEAFF. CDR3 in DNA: TGTGCCAGTAGTATCGGAACAGCGAACACTGAAGCTTTCTTT.

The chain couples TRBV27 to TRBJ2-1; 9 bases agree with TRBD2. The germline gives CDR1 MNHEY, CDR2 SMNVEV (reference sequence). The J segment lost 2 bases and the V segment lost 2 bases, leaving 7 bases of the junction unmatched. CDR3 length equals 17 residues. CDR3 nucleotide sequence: TGTGCCAGCAGTTTAATTAGCGGGGGCATGCCCTACAATGAGCAGTTCTTC. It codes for CASSLISGGMPYNEQFF.

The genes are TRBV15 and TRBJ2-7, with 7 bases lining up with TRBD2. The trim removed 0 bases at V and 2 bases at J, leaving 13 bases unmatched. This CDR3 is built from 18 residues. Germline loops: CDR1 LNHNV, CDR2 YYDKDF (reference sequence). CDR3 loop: CATSRDSAQRERAYEQYF. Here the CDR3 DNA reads TGTGCCACCAGCAGAGATTCCGCCCAGCGGGAACGGGCCTACGAGCAGTACTTC.

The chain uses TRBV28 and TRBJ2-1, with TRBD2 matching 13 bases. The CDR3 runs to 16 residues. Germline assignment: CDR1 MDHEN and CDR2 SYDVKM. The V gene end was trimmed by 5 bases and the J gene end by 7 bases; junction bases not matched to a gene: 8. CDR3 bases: TGTGCCAGCAGTCCCGGACTAGCGGGAGTAGAAAATGAGCAGTTCTTC. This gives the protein CASSPGLAGVENEQFF.

The CDR3 nucleotides read TGTGCCTCTCAGCGGGAGGGCCGCGATACGCAGTATTTT. Its protein is CASQREGRDTQYF. The genes are TRBV6-5 and TRBJ2-3; 10 bases fit TRBD2. The CDR3 loop spans 13 amino acids. Germline CDR1 MNHEY, CDR2 SVGAGI. V gave up 11 bases and J gave up 6 bases; unmatched junction bases: 8.

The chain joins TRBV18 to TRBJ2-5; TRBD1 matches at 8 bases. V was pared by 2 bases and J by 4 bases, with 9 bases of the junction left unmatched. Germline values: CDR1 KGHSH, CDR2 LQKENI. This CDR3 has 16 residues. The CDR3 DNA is TGTGCCAGCTCACCAACGGCAGGGGGCGGTGGAGAGACCCAGTACTTC. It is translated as CASSPTAGGGGETQYF.